This T cell receptor beta chain derives from a study of blood T cell repertoires in COVID-19. Study information: Samples of COVID-19 (acute and convalescent) were obtained from the United States, Italy and Spain. The cDNA or gDNA used as material had been derived from T cells, B-cell-depleted T cells, or PBMCs.

The CDR3 covers 15 residues. V dropped 5 bases and J dropped 5; count of bases not matched to a gene: 8. Looked up from germline, CDR1 is MNHEY and CDR2 is SVGAGI. Original processing notes: Reference gene primer amplification gave estimated nucleated cell counts. The repertoire was sequenced with immunoSEQ multiplex PCR; TCRdb's copy has only in-frame clones and lacks some. The DNA gave D and trimming, while V, J and clone size come from that table. Seen here are a few hundred thousand clones, about 87% observed once, and the top ten hold approximately 7%. This clone was counted once. Source material: peripheral blood. This sequence originates from a woman in her thirties who had recovered from COVID-19. The chain uses TRBV6-5 and TRBJ2-5; the match to TRBD1 covers 10 bases. CDR3 in DNA: TGTGCCAGCAGTAGCCGGGACAGGGGACGGGAGACCCAGTACTTC. Protein product: CASSSRDRGRETQYF.